The clone carrying this T cell receptor (beta chain) was detected once. This entry comes from a study of cytotoxic CD8 clonotypes in ibrutinib-treated CLL. Clones were read by immunoSEQ multiplex PCR, and TCRdb kept only the in-frame ones, dropping some. The table has around 140,000 clones, around 82% seen once; the top ten hold approximately 7.6%. Trimming left V 0 bases short and J 0 bases short, with 11 bases between. CDR3 size: 16 residues. Germline assignment: CDR1 MNHEY and CDR2 SVGAGI. The rearrangement joins TRBV6-5 to TRBJ2-5; maybe TRBD1 (6 bases). The specimen was PBMCs, collected after 36 months of ibrutinib treatment. The clonotype comes from a human donor with chronic lymphocytic leukemia. The DNA of the CDR3 is TGTGCCAGCAGTTACTCGGGGGCCACGCACCAAGAGACCCAGTACTTC. Encoded protein: CASSYSGATHQETQYF.